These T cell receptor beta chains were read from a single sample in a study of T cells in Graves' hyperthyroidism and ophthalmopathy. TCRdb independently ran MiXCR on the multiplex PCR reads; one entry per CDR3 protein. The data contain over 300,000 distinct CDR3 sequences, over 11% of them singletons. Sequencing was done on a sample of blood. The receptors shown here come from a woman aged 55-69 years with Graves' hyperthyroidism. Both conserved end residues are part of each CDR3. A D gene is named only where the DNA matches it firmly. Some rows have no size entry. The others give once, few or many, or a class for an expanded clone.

CASSGGRGRGAYEQYF,TGTGCCAGCAGTGGGGGGCGAGGGCGGGGAGCCTACGAGCAGTACTTC,TRBJ2-7,many,.,TRBV2
CAATGDPSNQPQHF,TGTGCCGCCACAGGGGATCCCTCCAATCAGCCCCAGCATTTT,TRBJ1-5,few,TRBD1,TRBV10-3
CASSFRSGSYNEQFF,TGTGCCAGCAGTTTCCGTAGCGGGTCCTACAATGAGCAGTTCTTC,TRBJ2-1,many,TRBD2,TRBV12-3/TRBV12-4
CAIRPGLDRTDTQYF,TGTGCCATCAGACCGGGACTAGATCGCACAGATACGCAGTATTTT,TRBJ2-3,many,TRBD2,TRBV10-3
CASSLVRRGWDNEQFF,TGTGCCAGCAGCTTGGTGAGGCGGGGGTGGGACAATGAGCAGTTCTTC,TRBJ2-1,few,TRBD2,TRBV5-6
CASRVRWSTEAFF,TGTGCCAGCAGGGTTCGGTGGAGCACTGAAGCTTTCTTT,TRBJ1-1,.,.,TRBV6-2/TRBV6-3
CSVEVRAGYTF,TGCAGCGTTGAGGTTCGGGCTGGCTACACCTTC,TRBJ1-2,many,.,TRBV29-1
CASSHDRGQDNQPQHF,TGTGCCAGCAGCCATGACAGGGGGCAGGACAATCAGCCCCAGCATTTT,TRBJ1-5,.,TRBD1,TRBV7-9
CASSLSRTPGQGHEQYF,TGTGCCAGCAGTTTATCTCGTACACCGGGACAGGGCCACGAGCAGTACTTC,TRBJ2-7,many,TRBD1,TRBV27
CASSRTGVANEQFF,TGTGCCAGCAGCCGGACAGGGGTTGCCAATGAGCAGTTCTTC,TRBJ2-1,.,TRBD1,TRBV14
CASSPSWPTTQDDYGYTF,TGTGCCAGCAGCCCCTCTTGGCCCACTACCCAAGACGACTATGGCTACACCTTC,TRBJ1-2,many,.,TRBV7-9
CASSSRPGGTYEQYF,TGTGCCAGCAGTTCAAGACCGGGAGGTACCTACGAGCAGTACTTC,TRBJ2-7,few,TRBD2,TRBV7-6
CASSIYANSPAGEQFF,TGTGCCAGCAGCATCTATGCGAACTCCCCCGCTGGTGAGCAGTTCTTC,TRBJ2-1,few,.,TRBV11-2
CASSQHGQGVSGNTIYF,TGTGCCAGCAGCCAACACGGACAGGGGGTCTCTGGAAACACCATATATTTT,TRBJ1-3,many,TRBD1,TRBV4-2
CASSFDRGLGANRDREGNGYTF,TGTGCCAGCAGCTTTGACCGAGGACTGGGCGCAAACCGGGACAGGGAAGGCAATGGCTACACCTTC,TRBJ1-2,few,TRBD1,TRBV7-9
CASSLGTQRNTIYF,TGCGCCAGCAGCTTAGGGACACAGCGAAACACCATATATTTT,TRBJ1-3,few,.,TRBV5-1
CASSQEGRELFF,TGTGCCAGCAGCCAGGAGGGCCGGGAGCTGTTTTTT,TRBJ2-2,many,.,TRBV3-1
CASSLLGLLSYNEQFF,TGTGCCAGCAGTTTACTGGGATTGCTCTCCTACAATGAGCAGTTCTTC,TRBJ2-1,many,.,TRBV27
CATSRGLAETYEQYF,TGTGCCACCAGCAGAGGACTAGCGGAAACCTACGAGCAGTACTTC,TRBJ2-7,.,TRBD2,TRBV15
CASSTPGGGRTDTQYF,TGTGCCAGCAGTACCCCGGGAGGGGGGAGGACAGATACGCAGTATTTT,TRBJ2-3,.,TRBD2,TRBV27
CASRDGGLGEQYF,TGCGCCAGCAGGGATGGGGGATTGGGAGAGCAGTACTTC,TRBJ2-7,many,.,TRBV5-1
CASSPQDRDGYTF,TGTGCCAGCTCACCTCAGGACAGGGATGGCTACACCTTC,TRBJ1-2,many,TRBD1,TRBV18
CAWSGGGGQPQHF,TGTGCCTGGAGTGGGGGGGGGGGTCAGCCCCAGCATTTT,TRBJ1-5,.,.,TRBV30
CSARGLALLGQFF,TGCAGTGCTAGGGGACTAGCACTTCTAGGGCAGTTCTTC,TRBJ2-1,many,TRBD2,TRBV20-1
CATSRDLPGAIDEQFF,TGTGCCACCAGCAGAGATCTTCCGGGAGCCATCGATGAGCAGTTCTTC,TRBJ2-1,many,.,TRBV15
CASSFIGTAQETQYF,TGTGCCAGCAGCTTCATAGGGACAGCACAAGAGACCCAGTACTTC,TRBJ2-5,many,TRBD1,TRBV5-8
CASSQVGASGDEQFF,TGTGCCAGCAGCCAAGTCGGAGCGTCTGGGGATGAGCAGTTCTTC,TRBJ2-1,many,.,TRBV3-1
CASSYKGCEQYF,TGTGCCAGCAGTTATAAGGGCTGCGAGCAGTACTTC,TRBJ2-7,few,.,TRBV27
CASSQGTGPDTQYF,TGTGCCAGCAGCCAAGGGACGGGTCCAGATACGCAGTATTTT,TRBJ2-3,many,.,TRBV4-2
CARGGFSSLRYF,TGCGCCAGGGGGGGCTTTTCTTCGCTGAGGTACTTC,TRBJ2-5,many,.,TRBV5-1
CASSYSLTSGSLETQYF,TGTGCCAGCAGTTACTCCCTGACTAGCGGGAGCCTAGAGACCCAGTACTTC,TRBJ2-5,.,TRBD2,TRBV6-6
CATSDFIGTGRAGELFF,TGTGCCACCAGTGATTTCATCGGGACAGGGCGGGCCGGGGAGCTGTTTTTT,TRBJ2-2,few,TRBD1,TRBV24-1
CATMGSGSSYEQYF,TGTGCCACCATGGGATCCGGGAGCTCCTACGAACAGTACTTC,TRBJ2-7,.,.,TRBV24-1
CASSPLRPVRTLGYTF,TGTGCCAGCAGTCCCCTCCGACCGGTCCGGACTTTGGGCTACACCTTC,TRBJ1-2,many,.,TRBV12-3/TRBV12-4
CASSPLGLAGKQFF,TGTGCCAGCTCACCCCTCGGGCTAGCGGGTAAGCAGTTCTTC,TRBJ2-1,many,TRBD2,TRBV18
CASSKGTGIQYEQYF,TGTGCCAGCAGCAAAGGGACAGGGATTCAGTACGAGCAGTACTTC,TRBJ2-7,.,TRBD1,TRBV7-9
CASSYGRDSYEQYF,TGTGCCAGCAGTTATGGGCGGGACTCCTACGAGCAGTACTTC,TRBJ2-7,.,.,TRBV6-9
CASSWDSGSGGELFF,TGTGCCAGTAGTTGGGATAGCGGGAGTGGAGGGGAGCTGTTTTTT,TRBJ2-2,.,TRBD2,TRBV19
CASSALGTDNEKLFF,TGTGCCAGCAGTGCATTGGGGACAGATAATGAAAAACTGTTTTTT,TRBJ1-4,.,TRBD1,TRBV2
CASSLTQGLGGRANEQFF,TGTGCCAGCAGCTTAACGCAGGGGTTGGGCGGGAGGGCCAATGAGCAGTTCTTC,TRBJ2-1,.,TRBD2,TRBV7-3
CSATPNTGELFF,TGCAGCGCGACTCCTAACACCGGGGAGCTGTTTTTT,TRBJ2-2,few,.,TRBV29-1
CASSVYPEGYGQYF,TGTGCCAGCAGCGTGTATCCGGAAGGGTACGGGCAGTACTTC,TRBJ2-7,few,.,TRBV9
CASSQDKGTGTYEQYF,TGTGCCAGCAGCCAAGATAAGGGGACGGGAACCTACGAGCAGTACTTC,TRBJ2-7,many,.,TRBV3-1
CSVEAGQAGGRRDTQYF,TGCAGCGTTGAGGCAGGGCAGGCGGGAGGGCGTAGAGATACGCAGTATTTT,TRBJ2-3,.,TRBD2,TRBV29-1
CASSLAAGGGKNTEAFF,TGTGCCAGCAGCTTGGCAGCAGGGGGCGGGAAAAACACTGAAGCTTTCTTT,TRBJ1-1,many,TRBD1,TRBV5-5
CASSIGTSTSYEQYF,TGTGCCAGCAGTATCGGGACTAGCACTTCCTACGAGCAGTACTTC,TRBJ2-7,many,TRBD2,TRBV3-1
CASSLNSLTEAFF,TGTGCCAGCAGTCTTAACAGTCTCACTGAAGCTTTCTTT,TRBJ1-1,few,.,TRBV27
CSARVLAGPEQYF,TGCAGTGCTAGAGTGCTAGCGGGACCCGAGCAGTACTTC,TRBJ2-7,many,TRBD2,TRBV20-1
CAISEGEGTYEQYF,TGTGCCATCAGTGAGGGGGAAGGTACCTACGAGCAGTACTTC,TRBJ2-7,many,.,TRBV10-3
CASSSTTRGSYNEQFF,TGTGCCAGCAGCTCCACTACTAGGGGGTCCTACAATGAGCAGTTCTTC,TRBJ2-1,many,.,TRBV7-2
CAWSVPGGPGNQPQYF,TGTGCCTGGAGTGTACCCGGGGGGCCGGGCAATCAGCCCCAGTATTTT,TRBJ2-3,.,.,TRBV30
CASSPPRGGLDGYTF,TGTGCCAGCTCACCCCCACGAGGGGGGCTGGATGGCTACACCTTC,TRBJ1-2,.,.,TRBV18